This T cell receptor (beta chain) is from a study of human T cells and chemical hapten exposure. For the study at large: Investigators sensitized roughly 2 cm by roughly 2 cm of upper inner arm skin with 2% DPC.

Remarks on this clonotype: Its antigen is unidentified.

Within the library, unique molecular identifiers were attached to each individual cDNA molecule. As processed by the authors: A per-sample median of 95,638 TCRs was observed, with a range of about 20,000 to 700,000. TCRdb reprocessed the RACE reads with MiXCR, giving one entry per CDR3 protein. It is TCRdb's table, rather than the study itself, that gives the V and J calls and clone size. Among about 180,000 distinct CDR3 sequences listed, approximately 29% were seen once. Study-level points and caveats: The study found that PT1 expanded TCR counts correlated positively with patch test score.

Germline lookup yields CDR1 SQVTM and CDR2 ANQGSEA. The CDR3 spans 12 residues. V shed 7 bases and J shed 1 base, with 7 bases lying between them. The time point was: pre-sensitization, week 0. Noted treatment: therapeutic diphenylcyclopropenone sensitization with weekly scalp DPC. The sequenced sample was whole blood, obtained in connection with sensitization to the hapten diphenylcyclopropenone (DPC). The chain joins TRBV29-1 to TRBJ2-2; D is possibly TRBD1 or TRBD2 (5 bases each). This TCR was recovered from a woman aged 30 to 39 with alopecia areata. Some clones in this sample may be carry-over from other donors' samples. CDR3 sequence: CSERGNTGELFF. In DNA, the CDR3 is TGCAGCGAGAGGGGGAACACCGGGGAGCTGTTTTTT.